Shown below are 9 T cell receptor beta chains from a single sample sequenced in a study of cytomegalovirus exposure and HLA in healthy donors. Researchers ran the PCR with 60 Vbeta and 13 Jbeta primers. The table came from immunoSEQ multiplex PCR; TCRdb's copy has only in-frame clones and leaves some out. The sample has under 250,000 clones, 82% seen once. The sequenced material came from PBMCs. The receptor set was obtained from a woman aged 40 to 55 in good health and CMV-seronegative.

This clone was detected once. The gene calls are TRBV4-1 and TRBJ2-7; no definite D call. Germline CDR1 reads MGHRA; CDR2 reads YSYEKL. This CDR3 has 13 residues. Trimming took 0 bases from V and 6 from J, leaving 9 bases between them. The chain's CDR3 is CASSQDGGIEQYF. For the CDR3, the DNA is TGCGCCAGCAGCCAAGATGGCGGCATCGAGCAGTACTTC.

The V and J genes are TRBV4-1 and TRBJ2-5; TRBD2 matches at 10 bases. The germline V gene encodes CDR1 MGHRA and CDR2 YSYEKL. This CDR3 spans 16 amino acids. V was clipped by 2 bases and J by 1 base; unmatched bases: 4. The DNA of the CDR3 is TGCGCCAGCAGCCAAAAACTAGCGGGGATCCAAGAGACCCAGTACTTC. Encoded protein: CASSQKLAGIQETQYF.

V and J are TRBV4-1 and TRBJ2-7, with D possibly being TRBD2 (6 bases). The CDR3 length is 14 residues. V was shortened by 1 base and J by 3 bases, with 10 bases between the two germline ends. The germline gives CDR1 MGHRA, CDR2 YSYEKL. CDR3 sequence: CASSQVRLDYEQYF. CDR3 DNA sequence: TGCGCCAGCAGCCAAGTGAGACTAGACTACGAGCAGTACTTC.

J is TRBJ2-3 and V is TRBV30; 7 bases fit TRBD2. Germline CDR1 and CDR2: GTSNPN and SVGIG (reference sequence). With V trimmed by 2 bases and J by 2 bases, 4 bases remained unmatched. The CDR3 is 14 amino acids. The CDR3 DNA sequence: TGTGCCTGGAGTTCTAGCGGTACCACAGATACGCAGTATTTT. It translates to CAWSSSGTTDTQYF. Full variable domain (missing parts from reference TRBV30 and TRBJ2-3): SQTIHQWPATLVQPVGSPLSLECTVEGTSNPNLYWYRQAAGRGLQLLFYSVGIGQISSEVPQNLSASRPQDRQFILSSKKLLLSDSGFYLCAWSSSGTTDTQYFGPGTRLTVL.

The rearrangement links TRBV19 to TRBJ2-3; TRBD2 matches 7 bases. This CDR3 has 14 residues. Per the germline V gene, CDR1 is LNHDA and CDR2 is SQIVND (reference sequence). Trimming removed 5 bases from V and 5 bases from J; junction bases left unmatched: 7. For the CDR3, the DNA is TGTGCCAGTAGTGCCCTCGCGGGAGTAGATACGCAGTATTTT. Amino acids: CASSALAGVDTQYF.

CDR3 DNA: TGTGCCAGCAGCCCCCGTCAGGGACAGGTGTCTAAGACTGAAGCTTTCTTT. The encoded protein is CASSPRQGQVSKTEAFF. The V and J genes are TRBV9 and TRBJ1-1; 8 nucleotides match TRBD1. The CDR3 is 17 residues long. The germline V gene has CDR1 SGDLS and CDR2 YYNGEE. V lost 4 bases and J lost 5; bases outside the gene matches: 16.

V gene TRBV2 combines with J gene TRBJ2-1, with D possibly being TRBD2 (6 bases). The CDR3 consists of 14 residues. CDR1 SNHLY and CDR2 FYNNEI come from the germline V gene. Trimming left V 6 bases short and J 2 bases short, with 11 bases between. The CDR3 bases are TGTGCCAGCAGGGAGCGGGTTACCTACAATGAGCAGTTCTTC. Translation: CASRERVTYNEQFF.

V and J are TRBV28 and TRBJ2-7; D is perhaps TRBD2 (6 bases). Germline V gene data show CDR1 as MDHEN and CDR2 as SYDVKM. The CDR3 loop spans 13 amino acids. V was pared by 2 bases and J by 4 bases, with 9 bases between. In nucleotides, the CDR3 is TGTGCCAGCAGTTTAGGAGGGAGATACGAGCAGTACTTC. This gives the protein CASSLGGRYEQYF. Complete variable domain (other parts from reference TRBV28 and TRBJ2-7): DVKVTQSSRYLVKRTGEKVFLECVQDMDHENMFWYRQDPGLGLRLIYFSYDVKMKEKGDIPEGYSVSREKKERFSLILESASTNQTSMYLCASSLGGRYEQYFGPGTRLTVT.

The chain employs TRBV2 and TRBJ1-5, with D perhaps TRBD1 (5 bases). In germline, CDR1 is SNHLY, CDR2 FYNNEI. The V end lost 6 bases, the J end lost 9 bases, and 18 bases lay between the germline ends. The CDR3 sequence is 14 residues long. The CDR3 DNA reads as TGTGCCAGCAGGAAAGGGGAGGGAAGGCGGCCCCAGCATTTT. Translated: CASRKGEGRRPQHF. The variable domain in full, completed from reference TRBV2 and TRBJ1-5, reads EPEVTQTPSHQVTQMGQEVILRCVPISNHLYFYWYRQILGQKVEFLVSFYNNEISEKSEIFDDQFSVERPDGSNFTLKIRSTKLEDSAMYFCASRKGEGRRPQHFGDGTRLSIL.